These 14 T cell receptor beta chains originate from one sample sequenced in a study of T cell repertoires in cytomegalovirus infection. Each CDR3 protein is one row after TCRdb ran MiXCR on the reads. The sample has about 100,000 distinct CDR3 sequences, around 22% seen once; the top ten hold around 40%. Sequencing was performed on CD8+ T cells from PBMCs. All receptors derive from a human donor in good health (CMV status not recorded). Some clones in this sample may be carry-over from other donors' samples.

This clonotype turned up a few times. The V and J genes are TRBV28 and TRBJ2-5; TRBD2 matches at 14 bases. This CDR3 has 16 residues. J lost 5 bases, V lost 5 bases, and 7 bases had no gene match. The germline CDR1 and CDR2 sequences are MDHEN and SYDVKM. The CDR3 DNA follows: TGTGCCAGCAGTCCCTTGACTAGCGGGGGGGTTGAGACCCAGTACTTC. It encodes CASSPLTSGGVETQYF. The entire variable domain, with the rest obtained from reference TRBV28 and TRBJ2-5, is as follows: DVKVTQSSRYLVKRTGEKVFLECVQDMDHENMFWYRQDPGLGLRLIYFSYDVKMKEKGDIPEGYSVSREKKERFSLILESASTNQTSMYLCASSPLTSGGVETQYFGPGTRLLVL.

This chain links TRBV3-1 with TRBJ2-1, with 10 bases fitting TRBD2. The junction had 8 bases not matched to a gene; V was cut back by 4 bases and J by 8 bases. The germline V gene encodes CDR1 LGHDT and CDR2 YNNKEL (reference sequence). This CDR3 is 15 amino acids long. CDR3 nucleotides: TGTGCCAGCAGCCTCAGCGGGGGGGCCTTTGATGAGCAGTTCTTC. This gives the protein CASSLSGGAFDEQFF.

The V and J genes are TRBV28 and TRBJ1-1; unclear D gene. Germline-derived CDR1 and CDR2 are MDHEN and SYDVKM. CDR3 length: 13 residues. Between the trimmed V and J ends, which lost 6 bases and 3 bases, there was a span of 11 bases. CDR3 loop: CASSDPPDTEAFF. CDR3 bases: TGTGCCAGCAGCGACCCGCCCGACACTGAAGCTTTCTTT.

The chain is built from TRBV2 and TRBJ2-1; 7 positions match TRBD1. Germline CDR1 and CDR2: SNHLY and FYNNEI. The V segment lost 6 bases and the J segment 5 bases; nucleotides outside the gene matches: 10. CDR3 length: 15 residues. The CDR3: CASSPTGLANNEQFF. CDR3 sequence (DNA): TGTGCCAGCAGCCCGACAGGGTTGGCGAACAATGAGCAGTTCTTC.

The genes are TRBV25-1 and TRBJ2-3; 13 positions match TRBD2. This CDR3 spans 17 amino acids. The trim removed 6 bases at V and 0 bases at J, leaving 6 bases unmatched. Germline CDR1 reads MGHDK; CDR2 reads SYGVNS. CDR3 in amino acids: CASSGLAGAHSTDTQYF. CDR3 bases: TGTGCCAGCAGCGGACTAGCGGGGGCCCACAGCACAGATACGCAGTATTTT.

This clonotype was seen a few times. The gene calls are TRBV28 and TRBJ2-7; D unclear. V was shortened by 8 bases and J by 1 base, with 9 bases between the two germline ends. The CDR3 loop spans 12 amino acids. CDR1 is MDHEN and CDR2 is SYDVKM in the germline V gene. CDR3 nucleotides: TGTGCCAGCCGAGAGAGTTCCTACGAGCAGTACTTC. This encodes CASRESSYEQYF.

This clonotype qualifies as medium-sized. The chain uses TRBV12-3 or TRBV12-4 and TRBJ1-5, with TRBD1 matching over 7 bases. J lost 4 bases, V lost 5 bases, and 11 bases had no gene match. The CDR3 extends over 16 amino acids. CDR3 loop: CASSPPGQAGNQPQHF. The CDR3 nucleotides are TGTGCCAGCAGTCCCCCCGGACAGGCAGGGAATCAGCCCCAGCATTTT.

The CDR3 is CASSQEGGGPGDTQYF. The CDR3, as DNA: TGCGCCAGCAGCCAAGAGGGGGGAGGGCCTGGAGATACGCAGTATTTT. V gene TRBV4-1 combines with J gene TRBJ2-3, with TRBD2 matching over 7 bases. CDR3 length equals 16 residues. Germline CDR1 is MGHRA and CDR2 is YSYEKL. V lost 0 bases, J lost 5 bases, and 8 bases stayed unmatched.

This clonotype was found a few times. This chain joins TRBV6-6 and TRBJ1-5; no clear D gene. Germline V gene data show CDR1 as MNHNY and CDR2 as SVGAGI (reference sequence). Trimming removed 8 bases from V and 1 base from J, with 9 bases in between. The length of the CDR3 is 13 residues. The CDR3 region is CASGLRSNQPQHF. CDR3 sequence (DNA): TGTGCCAGCGGGCTGAGGAGCAATCAGCCCCAGCATTTT.

This chain joins TRBV28 and TRBJ2-7; perhaps D is TRBD1 or TRBD2 (6 bases each). The germline V gene has CDR1 MDHEN and CDR2 SYDVKM. CDR3 length: 13 residues. V lost 2 bases, J lost 7 bases, and 12 bases lay in between. The CDR3 coding sequence is TGTGCCAGCAGTTTAGGGGGGCTCCGGGAGCAGTACTTC. It codes for CASSLGGLREQYF. Complete variable domain (other parts from reference TRBV28 and TRBJ2-7): DVKVTQSSRYLVKRTGEKVFLECVQDMDHENMFWYRQDPGLGLRLIYFSYDVKMKEKGDIPEGYSVSREKKERFSLILESASTNQTSMYLCASSLGGLREQYFGPGTRLTVT.

In its sample, this clonotype was seen a few times. J is TRBJ2-3 and V is TRBV4-1; 8 positions agree with TRBD2. The CDR3 is made up of 17 amino acids. CDR1 is MGHRA and CDR2 is YSYEKL in the germline V gene. V lost 0 bases and J lost 2; bases outside the gene matches: 7. CDR3 nucleotide sequence: TGCGCCAGCAGCCAAGAACCCGGGGGGGCCCTCACAGATACGCAGTATTTT. Protein product: CASSQEPGGALTDTQYF.

This clonotype was detected a few times. The rearrangement joins TRBV6-6 to TRBJ2-2, with a weak D call TRBD1 (6 bases). The V and J ends lost 2 bases and 6 bases respectively, with 13 bases between them. The CDR3 totals 15 residues. Germline lookup yields CDR1 MNHNY and CDR2 SVGAGI (reference sequence). Here the CDR3 DNA reads TGTGCCAGCAGTTACCGGTCAGGGGATGCCGGGGAGCTGTTTTTT. It codes for CASSYRSGDAGELFF.

This clonotype has ten or more counts. The V call is TRBV11-2, the J call TRBJ1-1; D may be TRBD1 (5 bases). Germline loops: CDR1 SGHAT, CDR2 FQNNGV. The CDR3 runs to 14 residues. The V end was cut by 2 bases, the J end by 1 base, with 8 bases between. In nucleotides, the CDR3 is TGTGCCAGCAGCTTAAGTCAGGGGAACACTGAAGCTTTCTTT. It codes for CASSLSQGNTEAFF.

This chain uses TRBV19 with TRBJ2-1, with D perhaps matching TRBD1 (7 bases). The CDR3 sequence is 14 residues long. The V gene's germline CDR1 is LNHDA and CDR2 SQIVND (reference sequence). Trimming took off 3 bases at V and 9 bases at J, with 15 bases between the two ends. CDR3 amino acids: CASSIHPQGGEQFF. DNA for the CDR3: TGTGCCAGTAGTATTCACCCCCAGGGGGGTGAGCAGTTCTTC.